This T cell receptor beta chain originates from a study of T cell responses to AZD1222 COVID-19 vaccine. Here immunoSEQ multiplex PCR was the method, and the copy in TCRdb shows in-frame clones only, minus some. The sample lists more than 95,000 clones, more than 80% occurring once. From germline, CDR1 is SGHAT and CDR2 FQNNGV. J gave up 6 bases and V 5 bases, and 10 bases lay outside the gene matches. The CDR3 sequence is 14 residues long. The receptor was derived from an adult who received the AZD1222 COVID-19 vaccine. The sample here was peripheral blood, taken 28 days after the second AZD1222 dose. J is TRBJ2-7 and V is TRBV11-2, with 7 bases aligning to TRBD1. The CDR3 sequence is CASSISGTVSEQYF. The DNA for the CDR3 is TGTGCCAGCAGCATATCCGGGACAGTTAGCGAGCAGTACTTC. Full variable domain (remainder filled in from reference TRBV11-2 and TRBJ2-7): EAGVAQSPRYKIIEKRQSVAFWCNPISGHATLYWYQQILGQGPKLLIQFQNNGVVDDSQLPKDRFSAERLKGVDSTLKIQPAKLEDSAVYLCASSISGTVSEQYFGPGTRLTVT.